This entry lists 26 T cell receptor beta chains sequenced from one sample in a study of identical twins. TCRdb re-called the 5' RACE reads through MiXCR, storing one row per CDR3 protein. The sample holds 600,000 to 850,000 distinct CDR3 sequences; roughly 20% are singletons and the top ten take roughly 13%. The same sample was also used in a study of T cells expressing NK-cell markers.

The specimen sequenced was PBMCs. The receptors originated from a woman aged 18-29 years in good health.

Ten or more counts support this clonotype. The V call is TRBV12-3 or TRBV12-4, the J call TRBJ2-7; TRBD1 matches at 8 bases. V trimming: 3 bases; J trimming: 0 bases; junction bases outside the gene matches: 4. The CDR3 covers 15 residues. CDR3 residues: CASSFRDRTSYEQYF. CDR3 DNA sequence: TGTGCCAGCAGTTTTAGGGACAGGACCTCCTACGAGCAGTACTTC.

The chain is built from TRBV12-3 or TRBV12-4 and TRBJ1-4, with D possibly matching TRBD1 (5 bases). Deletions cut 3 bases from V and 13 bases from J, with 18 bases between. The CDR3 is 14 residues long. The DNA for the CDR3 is TGTGCCAGCAGTTTCGGGGGTCAGTCGGGAGGACTGTTTTTT. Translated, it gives CASSFGGQSGGLFF.

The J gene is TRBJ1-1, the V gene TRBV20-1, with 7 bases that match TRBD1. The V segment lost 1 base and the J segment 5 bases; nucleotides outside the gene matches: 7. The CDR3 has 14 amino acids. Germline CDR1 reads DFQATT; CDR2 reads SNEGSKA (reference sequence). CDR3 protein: CSARGRQGWTEAFF. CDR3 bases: TGCAGTGCTAGAGGGAGACAGGGTTGGACTGAAGCTTTCTTT.

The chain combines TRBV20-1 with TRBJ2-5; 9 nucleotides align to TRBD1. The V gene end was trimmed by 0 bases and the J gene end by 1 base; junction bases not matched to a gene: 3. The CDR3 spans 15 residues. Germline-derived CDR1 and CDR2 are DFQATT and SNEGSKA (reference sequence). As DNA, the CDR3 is TGCAGTGCTAGAGAGGACAGGGGATTCCAAGAGACCCAGTACTTC. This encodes CSAREDRGFQETQYF.

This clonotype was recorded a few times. In DNA form, the CDR3 reads TGTGCCAGCAGCGAACTAGCGGGAGGGGGAGATGAGCAGTTCTTC. Translated, it gives CASSELAGGGDEQFF. The rearrangement uses TRBV7-9 and TRBJ2-1; 13 nucleotides agree with TRBD2. V was clipped by 5 bases and J by 8 bases; unmatched bases: 6. The CDR3 has 15 amino acids. From germline, CDR1 is SEHNR and CDR2 FQNEAQ (reference sequence). Full variable domain (outside the CDR3, taken from reference TRBV7-9 and TRBJ2-1): DTGVSQNPRHKITKRGQNVTFRCDPISEHNRLYWYRQTLGQGPEFLTYFQNEAQLEKSRLLSDRFSAERPKGSFSTLEIQRTEQGDSAMYLCASSELAGGGDEQFFGPGTRLTVL.

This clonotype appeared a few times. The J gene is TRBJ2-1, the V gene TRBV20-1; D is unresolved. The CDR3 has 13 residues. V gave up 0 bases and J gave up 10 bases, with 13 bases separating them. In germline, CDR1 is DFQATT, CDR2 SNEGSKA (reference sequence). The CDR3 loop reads CSARDSLGLEQFF. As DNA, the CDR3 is TGCAGTGCTAGAGATTCACTGGGCCTAGAGCAGTTCTTC.

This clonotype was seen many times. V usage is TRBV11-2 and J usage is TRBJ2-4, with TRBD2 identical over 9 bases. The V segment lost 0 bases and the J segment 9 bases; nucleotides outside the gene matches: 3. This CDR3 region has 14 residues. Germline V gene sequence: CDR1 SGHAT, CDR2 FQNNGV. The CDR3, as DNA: TGTGCCAGCAGCTTAGAGCCTAGCGGGGTCATTCAGTACTTC. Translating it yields CASSLEPSGVIQYF.

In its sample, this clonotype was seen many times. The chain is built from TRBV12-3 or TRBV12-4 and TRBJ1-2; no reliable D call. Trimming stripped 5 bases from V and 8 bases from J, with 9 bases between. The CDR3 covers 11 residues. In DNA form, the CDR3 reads TGTGCCAGCAGTCGGGCGGGAGGCTACACCTTC. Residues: CASSRAGGYTF.

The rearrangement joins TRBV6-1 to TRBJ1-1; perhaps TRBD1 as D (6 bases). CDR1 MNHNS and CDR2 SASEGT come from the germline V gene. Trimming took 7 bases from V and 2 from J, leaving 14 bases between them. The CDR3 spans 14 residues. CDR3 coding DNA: TGTGCCAGCAAAACGACAGGCCCAAACACTGAAGCTTTCTTT. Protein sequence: CASKTTGPNTEAFF.

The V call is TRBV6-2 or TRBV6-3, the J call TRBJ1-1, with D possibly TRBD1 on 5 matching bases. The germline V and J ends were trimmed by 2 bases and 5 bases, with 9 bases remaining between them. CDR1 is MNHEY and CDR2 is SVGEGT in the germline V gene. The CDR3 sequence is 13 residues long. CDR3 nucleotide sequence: TGTGCCAGCAGTTACAGGGGCACGACTGAAGCTTTCTTT. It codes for CASSYRGTTEAFF.

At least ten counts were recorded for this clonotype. The CDR3 DNA is TGTGCCAGCAGCCTGGGGGCGGGAGCAGATACGCAGTATTTT. Protein product: CASSLGAGADTQYF. This chain connects TRBV12-3 or TRBV12-4 to TRBJ2-3; perhaps TRBD2 as D (7 bases). The CDR3 runs 14 residues. Trimming pared 6 bases from V and 4 bases from J, leaving 14 bases between.

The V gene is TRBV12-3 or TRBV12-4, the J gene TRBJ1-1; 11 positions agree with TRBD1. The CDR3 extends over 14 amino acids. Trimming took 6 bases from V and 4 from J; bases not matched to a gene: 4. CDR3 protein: CASRVGTGGTEAFF. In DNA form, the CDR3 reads TGTGCCAGCAGAGTCGGGACAGGGGGCACTGAAGCTTTCTTT.

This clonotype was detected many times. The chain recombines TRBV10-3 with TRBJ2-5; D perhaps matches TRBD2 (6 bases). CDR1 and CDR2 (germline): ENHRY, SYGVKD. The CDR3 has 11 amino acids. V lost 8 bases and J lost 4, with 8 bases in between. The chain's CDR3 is CAISGGETQYF. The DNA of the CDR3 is TGTGCCATCTCCGGGGGAGAGACCCAGTACTTC.

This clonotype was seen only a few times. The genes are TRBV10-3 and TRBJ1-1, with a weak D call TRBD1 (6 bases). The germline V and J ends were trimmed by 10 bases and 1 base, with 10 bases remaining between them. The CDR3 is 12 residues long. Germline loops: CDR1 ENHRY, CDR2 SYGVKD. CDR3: CATRDKNTEAFF. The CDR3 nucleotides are TGTGCCACACGGGACAAGAACACTGAAGCTTTCTTT.

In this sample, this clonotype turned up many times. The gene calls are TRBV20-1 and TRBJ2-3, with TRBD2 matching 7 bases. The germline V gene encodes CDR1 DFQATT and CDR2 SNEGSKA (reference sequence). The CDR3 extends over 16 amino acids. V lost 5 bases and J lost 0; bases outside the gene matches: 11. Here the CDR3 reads CSASSPGTTSTDTQYF. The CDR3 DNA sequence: TGCAGTGCTTCAAGTCCCGGGACTACCAGCACAGATACGCAGTATTTT.

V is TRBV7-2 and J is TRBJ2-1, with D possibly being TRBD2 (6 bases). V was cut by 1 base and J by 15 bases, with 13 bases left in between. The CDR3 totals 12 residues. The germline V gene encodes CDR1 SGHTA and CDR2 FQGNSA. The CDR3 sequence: CASSLDLTSPFF. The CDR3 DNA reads TGTGCCAGCAGCTTAGATCTTACTAGCCCGTTCTTC.

The CDR3 region is CAWRSVAGELFF. As DNA, the CDR3 is TGTGCCTGGCGGAGCGTAGCCGGGGAGCTGTTTTTT. The chain has TRBV30 and TRBJ2-2; D uncertain. Trimming left V 5 bases short and J 6 bases short, with 10 bases between. The CDR3 is 12 amino acids. Germline-derived CDR1 and CDR2 are GTSNPN and SVGIG (reference sequence).

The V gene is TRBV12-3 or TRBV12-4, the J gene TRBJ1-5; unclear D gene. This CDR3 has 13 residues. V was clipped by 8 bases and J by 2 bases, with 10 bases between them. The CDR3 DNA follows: TGTGCCAGCTCCGGGGAGGGCAATCAGCCCCAGCATTTT. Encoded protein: CASSGEGNQPQHF.

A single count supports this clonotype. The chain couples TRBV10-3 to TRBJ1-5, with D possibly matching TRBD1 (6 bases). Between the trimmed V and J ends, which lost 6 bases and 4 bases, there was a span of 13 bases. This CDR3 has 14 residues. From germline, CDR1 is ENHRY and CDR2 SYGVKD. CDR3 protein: CAISQTGTNQPQHF. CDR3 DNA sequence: TGTGCCATCAGCCAAACAGGGACTAATCAGCCCCAGCATTTT.

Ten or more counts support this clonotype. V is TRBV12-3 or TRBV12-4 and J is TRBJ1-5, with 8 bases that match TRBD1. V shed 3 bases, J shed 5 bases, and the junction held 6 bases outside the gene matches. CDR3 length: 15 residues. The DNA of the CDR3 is TGTGCCAGCAGTTTCGGCAGGGGGCGAGATCAGCCCCAGCATTTT. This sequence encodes CASSFGRGRDQPQHF.

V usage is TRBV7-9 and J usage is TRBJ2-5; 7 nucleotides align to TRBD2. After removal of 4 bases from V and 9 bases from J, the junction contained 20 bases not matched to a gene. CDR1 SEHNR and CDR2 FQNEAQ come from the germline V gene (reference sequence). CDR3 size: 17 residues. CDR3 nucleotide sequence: TGTGCCAGCAGCTCCCGCCCAAAAAGGGACTACCGGAGGTCCCAGTACTTC. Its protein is CASSSRPKRDYRRSQYF.

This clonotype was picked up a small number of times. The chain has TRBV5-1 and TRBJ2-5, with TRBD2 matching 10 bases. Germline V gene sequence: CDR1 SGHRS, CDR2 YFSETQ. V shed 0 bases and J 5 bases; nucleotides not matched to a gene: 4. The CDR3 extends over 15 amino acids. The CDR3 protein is CASSLGASGGETQYF. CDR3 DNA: TGCGCCAGCAGCTTGGGGGCTAGCGGGGGTGAGACCCAGTACTTC.

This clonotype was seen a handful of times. The CDR3 DNA sequence: TGTGCCAGCTCACACCCGAAGGGGAGGGACACTGAAGCTTTCTTT. As protein: CASSHPKGRDTEAFF. J is TRBJ1-1 and V is TRBV18, with D possibly matching TRBD1 (5 bases). V lost 4 bases to trimming and J lost 3 bases, with 15 bases between them. CDR1 and CDR2 from the germline V gene are KGHSH and LQKENI. This CDR3 contains 15 residues.

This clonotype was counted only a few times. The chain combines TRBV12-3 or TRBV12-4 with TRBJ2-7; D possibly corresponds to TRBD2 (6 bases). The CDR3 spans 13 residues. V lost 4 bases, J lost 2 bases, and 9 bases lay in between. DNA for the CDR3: TGTGCCAGCAGTTGGGACTTGCCCTACGAGCAGTACTTC. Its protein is CASSWDLPYEQYF.

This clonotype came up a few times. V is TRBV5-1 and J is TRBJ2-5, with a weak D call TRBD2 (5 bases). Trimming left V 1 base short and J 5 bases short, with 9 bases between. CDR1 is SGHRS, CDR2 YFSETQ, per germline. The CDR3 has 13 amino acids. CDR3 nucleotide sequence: TGCGCCAGCAGCTTGTCGGGGATCGAGACCCAGTACTTC. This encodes CASSLSGIETQYF.

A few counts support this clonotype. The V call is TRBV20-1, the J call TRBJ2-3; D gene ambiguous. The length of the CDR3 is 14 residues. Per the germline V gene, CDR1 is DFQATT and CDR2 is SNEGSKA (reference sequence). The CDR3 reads CSSPGDGVTDTQYF. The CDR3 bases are TGCAGCTCCCCTGGGGATGGGGTCACAGATACGCAGTATTTT.